Following are 20 T cell receptor beta chains from one sample sequenced in a study of regulatory T cells in long-lasting Graves disease. Building of the TCR beta libraries involved iRepertoire HTBI primers and Arm-PCR of CDR3 regions. TCRdb recomputed calls from the multiplex PCR reads with MiXCR, one row per CDR3 protein. The sample carries a few hundred thousand distinct CDR3 sequences, approximately 22% recorded once. As to time point: persistent/refractory GD, antithyroid drugs over 5 years with positive TRAb. RNA isolated from PBMCs was used to make the TCR library. This specimen consisted of peripheral blood mononuclear cells (PBMCs), obtained when the disease was refractory, from a patient treated with antithyroid drugs. These receptors were obtained from a female donor with Graves disease.

Comments on this clonotype: This may be a read error: a much more frequent sequence differs by one nucleotide. The chain links TRBV25-1 to TRBJ1-5; the D gene is possibly TRBD1 (6 bases). V was pared by 2 bases and J by 0 bases, with 8 bases between. Germline loops: CDR1 MGHDK, CDR2 SYGVNS. CDR3 length equals 15 residues. The CDR3 here is CASSEPGHSNQPQHF. The CDR3 DNA is TGTGCCAGCAGTGAACCGGGACATAGCAATCAGCCCCAGCATTTT.

The chain joins TRBV4-2 to TRBJ1-1; TRBD1 might be the D (6 bases). CDR1 LGHNA and CDR2 YNFKEQ come from the germline V gene. V lost 0 bases and J 0 bases, leaving 11 bases between the germline ends. This CDR3 is 16 amino acids long. CDR3 sequence: CASSQEGGSLNTEAFF. The CDR3, as DNA: TGTGCCAGCAGCCAAGAAGGGGGTTCCCTGAACACTGAAGCTTTCTTT.

This rearrangement joins TRBV4-1 to TRBJ2-7; a weak D match, TRBD2 (5 bases). With 0 bases removed from V and 4 bases from J, the gap between germline ends came to 10 bases. Germline CDR1 reads MGHRA; CDR2 reads YSYEKL. The CDR3 runs to 14 residues. This chain's CDR3 is CASSQEVSGYEQYF. The CDR3 DNA is TGCGCCAGCAGCCAAGAAGTATCGGGGTACGAGCAGTACTTC.

The chain recombines TRBV28 with TRBJ2-1; unclear D gene. This CDR3 has 17 residues. Trimming took off 6 bases at V and 0 bases at J, with 18 bases between the two ends. In germline, CDR1 is MDHEN, CDR2 SYDVKM. DNA of the CDR3: TGTGCCAGCAGCCCCTTGTCGGGCGGTCCCTCCTACAATGAGCAGTTCTTC. Its protein product is CASSPLSGGPSYNEQFF.

A note on this clonotype: A much more abundant neighbour one base away suggests this may be a read error. This sequence joins TRBV27 and TRBJ2-7; 7 bases match TRBD2. The CDR3 is made up of 15 amino acids. Germline assignment: CDR1 MNHEY and CDR2 SMNVEV (reference sequence). The CDR3 spells CVSRSHGGSSYEQYF. The CDR3 DNA reads TGTGTCAGCAGATCCCACGGGGGGTCCTCCTACGAGCAGTACTTC.

About this clonotype: Being one base from a much bigger clone, this may be a read error. This chain uses TRBV12-3 or TRBV12-4 with TRBJ2-2, with 11 nucleotides matching TRBD2. This CDR3 contains 18 residues. CDR3 protein: CASTHSRLAGGETGELLF. The DNA of the CDR3 is TGTGCCAGCACACACTCTCGGCTAGCGGGAGGAGAAACCGGGGAGCTGCTTTTT.

This clonotype was observed at least ten times. The genes are TRBV5-1 and TRBJ1-1; TRBD1 is a possible D gene (5 bases). From germline, CDR1 is SGHRS and CDR2 YFSETQ. V was shortened by 4 bases and J by 4 bases, with 14 bases between the two germline ends. CDR3 length: 14 amino acids. In DNA, the CDR3 is TGCGCCAGCAGCACCCAGGGCATGGGCACTGAAGCTTTCTTT. Amino acid sequence: CASSTQGMGTEAFF.

This clonotype was observed a handful of times. V and J are TRBV2 and TRBJ2-1, with 13 bases lining up with TRBD2. Germline loops: CDR1 SNHLY, CDR2 FYNNEI. V lost 6 bases, J lost 6 bases, and 5 bases stayed unmatched. This CDR3 has 15 residues. For the CDR3, the DNA is TGTGCCAGCAGGGGACTAGCGGGACAGGTCAATGAGCAGTTCTTC. Translated: CASRGLAGQVNEQFF.

This clonotype was counted many times. The CDR3 loop is CSASGRALYEQYF. As DNA, the CDR3 is TGCAGTGCTAGCGGGAGGGCCCTCTACGAGCAGTACTTC. V usage is TRBV20-1 and J usage is TRBJ2-7; 8 bases match TRBD2. This CDR3 has 13 amino acids. The V and J ends lost 3 bases and 3 bases, in that order; junction bases with no gene match: 4. Germline loops: CDR1 DFQATT, CDR2 SNEGSKA (reference sequence).

CDR3 bases: TGTGCCAGCAGCCTCCCGCCAGTAATGAACACCGGGGAGCTGTTTTTT. The encoded protein is CASSLPPVMNTGELFF. The rearrangement joins TRBV9 to TRBJ2-2; no clear D. There are 16 residues in the CDR3. The V end lost 4 bases, the J end lost 1 base, and 14 bases lay between the germline ends. Germline V gene data show CDR1 as SGDLS and CDR2 as YYNGEE.

This clonotype was counted only a few times. The J gene is TRBJ1-3, the V gene TRBV6-2 or TRBV6-3; weak D call: TRBD1 (5 bases). CDR3 length equals 13 residues. Trimming left V 8 bases short and J 3 bases short, with 11 bases between. The germline V gene encodes CDR1 MNHEY and CDR2 SVGEGT. CDR3 nucleotides: TGTGCCAGCGGGACCGGTATTGGAAACACCATATATTTT. Amino acids: CASGTGIGNTIYF.

This clonotype was found once. A read error may explain this, as a much larger clone is one base away. The chain couples TRBV27 to TRBJ2-4; 8 bases match TRBD1. V lost 6 bases, J lost 6 bases, and 10 bases stayed unmatched. Germline V gene data show CDR1 as MNHEY and CDR2 as SMNVEV (reference sequence). The CDR3 contains 15 residues. The CDR3 region is CASSSQGGGGNIQYF. In DNA form, the CDR3 reads TGTGCCAGCAGCTCACAGGGGGGCGGAGGAAACATTCAGTACTTC.

This clonotype was picked up many times. The rearrangement links TRBV20-1 to TRBJ1-6; 10 nucleotides match TRBD1. This CDR3 comprises 16 residues. V lost 6 bases and J lost 2; bases outside the gene matches: 7. Germline values: CDR1 DFQATT, CDR2 SNEGSKA (reference sequence). CDR3 nucleotides: TGCAGTGCAGTGACAGGGGGCTTAACCTATAATTCACCCCTCCACTTT. Its translation: CSAVTGGLTYNSPLHF.

This clonotype has a handful of counts. The chain has TRBV5-1 and TRBJ2-7; the D gene is possibly TRBD1 (5 bases). This CDR3 region has 11 residues. Germline V gene lookup returns CDR1 SGHRS and CDR2 YFSETQ. With 7 bases removed from V and 12 bases from J, the gap between germline ends came to 17 bases. The CDR3 spells CASGGPAGLYF. CDR3 DNA sequence: TGCGCCAGCGGTGGGCCGGCAGGGCTGTACTTC.

The sample holds a few counts of this clonotype. The CDR3: CASSASAATGQYEQYF. Written as DNA, the CDR3 is TGTGCCAGCAGCGCGAGTGCAGCGACAGGGCAATACGAGCAGTACTTC. The chain combines TRBV9 with TRBJ2-7; 7 bases match TRBD1. Germline V gene lookup returns CDR1 SGDLS and CDR2 YYNGEE. J lost 4 bases, V lost 3 bases, and 13 bases had no gene match. The CDR3 length is 16 residues.

There are many counts of this clonotype. The rearrangement uses TRBV28 and TRBJ1-2; 7 positions agree with TRBD1. The CDR3 consists of 18 residues. Trimming at V came to 3 bases and at J to 1 base, leaving 14 bases not matched to a gene. Germline V gene lookup returns CDR1 MDHEN and CDR2 SYDVKM. The CDR3 region is CASSFSSGTVNLNYGYTF. The CDR3 DNA reads as TGTGCCAGCAGTTTCTCTTCGGGGACAGTCAATCTTAACTATGGCTACACCTTC.

A note on this clonotype: Given the absence of the conserved phenylalanine or tryptophan at the CDR3 end, a read error is likely. V gene TRBV4-1 combines with J gene TRBJ2-7; 9 positions match TRBD2. Unmatched junction bases numbered 6, after V lost 0 bases and J lost 0 bases. Germline V gene sequence: CDR1 MGHRA, CDR2 YSYEKL. The CDR3 runs to 17 residues. The CDR3 is CASSQDPSGTSSYEQYL. The CDR3 coding sequence is TGCGCCAGCAGCCAAGATCCTAGCGGGACCTCCTCCTACGAGCAGTACCTC.

Points on this clonotype: A read error may account for a junction end that differs from germline. The chain has TRBV30 and TRBJ2-2, with D possibly matching TRBD2 (5 bases). Germline V CDR1 and CDR2: GTSNPN, SVGIG (reference sequence). This CDR3 comprises 13 residues. The CDR3 DNA follows: TGTGCCTGGAGTCGGGTTTCCACCGGGGAGCTGTTGTTT. The encoded protein is CAWSRVSTGELLF.

Of note for this clonotype: One end of the junction does not line up with germline, which may come from a read error. The chain employs TRBV27 and TRBJ2-7; TRBD2 matches 13 bases. The CDR3 sequence is 15 residues long. The V gene's germline CDR1 is MNHEY and CDR2 SMNVEV (reference sequence). For the CDR3, the DNA is TGTGCCAGTAGACTAGCGGGAGGAAACTTCTACGAGCAGCACTTC. This gives the protein CASRLAGGNFYEQHF.

At least ten counts were recorded for this clonotype. The chain is built from TRBV28 and TRBJ1-2; D gene uncertain. Trimming cost V 4 bases and J 5 bases, with 14 bases left between them. The CDR3 runs 14 residues. The germline gives CDR1 MDHEN, CDR2 SYDVKM. The CDR3 protein is CASSSPLTDYGYTF. The CDR3 nucleotides read TGTGCCAGCAGTTCCCCCCTGACGGATTATGGCTACACCTTC.